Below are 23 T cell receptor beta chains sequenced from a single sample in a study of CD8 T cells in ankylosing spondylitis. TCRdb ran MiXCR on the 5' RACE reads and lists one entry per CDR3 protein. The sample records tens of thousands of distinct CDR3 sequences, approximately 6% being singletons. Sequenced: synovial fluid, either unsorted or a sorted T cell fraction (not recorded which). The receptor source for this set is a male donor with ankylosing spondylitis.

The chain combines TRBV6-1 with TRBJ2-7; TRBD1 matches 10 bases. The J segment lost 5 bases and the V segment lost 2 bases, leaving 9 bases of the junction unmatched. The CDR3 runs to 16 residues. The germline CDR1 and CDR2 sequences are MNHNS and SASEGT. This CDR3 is CASSETFGTGDNEQYF. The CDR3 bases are TGTGCCAGCAGTGAAACATTCGGGACAGGGGACAACGAGCAGTACTTC.

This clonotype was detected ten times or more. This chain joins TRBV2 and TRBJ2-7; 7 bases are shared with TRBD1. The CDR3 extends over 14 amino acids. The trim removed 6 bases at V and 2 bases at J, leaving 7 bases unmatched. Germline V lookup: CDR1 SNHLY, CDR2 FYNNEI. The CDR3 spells CASRRDRGPYEQYF. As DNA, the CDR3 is TGTGCCAGCAGGAGGGACAGAGGCCCCTACGAGCAGTACTTC.

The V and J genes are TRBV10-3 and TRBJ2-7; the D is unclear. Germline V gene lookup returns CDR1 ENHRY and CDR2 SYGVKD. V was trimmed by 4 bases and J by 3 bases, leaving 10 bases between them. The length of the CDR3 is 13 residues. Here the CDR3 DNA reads TGTGCCATCAGTGGTAACGACTTCTACGAGCAGTACTTC. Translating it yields CAISGNDFYEQYF.

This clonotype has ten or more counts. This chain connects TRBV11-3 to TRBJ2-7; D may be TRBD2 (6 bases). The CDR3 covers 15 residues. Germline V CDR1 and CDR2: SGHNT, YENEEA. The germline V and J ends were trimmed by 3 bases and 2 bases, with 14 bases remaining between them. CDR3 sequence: CASSLGRASAYEQYF. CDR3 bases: TGTGCCAGCAGCTTGGGTCGAGCTAGCGCCTACGAGCAGTACTTC.

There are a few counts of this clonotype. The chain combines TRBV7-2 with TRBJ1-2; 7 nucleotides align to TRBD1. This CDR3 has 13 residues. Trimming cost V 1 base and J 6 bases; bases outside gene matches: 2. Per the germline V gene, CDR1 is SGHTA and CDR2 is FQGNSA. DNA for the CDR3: TGTGCCAGCAGCTTAGGACAGGGAAATGGCTACACCTTC. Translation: CASSLGQGNGYTF.

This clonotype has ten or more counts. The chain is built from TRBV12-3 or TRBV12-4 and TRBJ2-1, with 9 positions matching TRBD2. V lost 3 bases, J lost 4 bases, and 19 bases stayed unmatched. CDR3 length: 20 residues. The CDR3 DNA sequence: TGTGCCAGCAGTTTTATCAATTTTGCCCCGGGACTAGCTGATTACAATGAGCAGTTCTTC. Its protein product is CASSFINFAPGLADYNEQFF.

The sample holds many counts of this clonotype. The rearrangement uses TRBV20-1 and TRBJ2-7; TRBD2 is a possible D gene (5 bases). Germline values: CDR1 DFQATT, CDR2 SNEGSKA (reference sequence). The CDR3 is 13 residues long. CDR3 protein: CPDPGWEEGEQYF. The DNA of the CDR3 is TGCCCGGACCCGGGATGGGAAGAGGGCGAGCAGTACTTC.

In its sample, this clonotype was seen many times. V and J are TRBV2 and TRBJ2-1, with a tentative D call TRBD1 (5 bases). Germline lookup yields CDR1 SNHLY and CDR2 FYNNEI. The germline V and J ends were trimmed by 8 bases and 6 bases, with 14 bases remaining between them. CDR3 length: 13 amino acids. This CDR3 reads CASRNRQFNEQFF. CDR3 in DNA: TGTGCCAGCCGCAACAGGCAGTTCAATGAGCAGTTCTTC.

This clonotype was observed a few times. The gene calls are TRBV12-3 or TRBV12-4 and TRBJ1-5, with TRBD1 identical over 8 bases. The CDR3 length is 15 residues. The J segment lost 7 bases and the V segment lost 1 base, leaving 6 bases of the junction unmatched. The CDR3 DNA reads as TGTGCCAGCAGTTTAGAAGTGACAGGGGACCAGCCCCAGCATTTT. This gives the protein CASSLEVTGDQPQHF.

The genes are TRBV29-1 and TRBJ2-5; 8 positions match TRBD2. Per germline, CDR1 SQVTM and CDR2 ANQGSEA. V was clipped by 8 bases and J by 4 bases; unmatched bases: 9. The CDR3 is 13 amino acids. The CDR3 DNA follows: TGCAGCTCGACGGGAGGGACGAGAGAGACCCAGTACTTC. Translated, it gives CSSTGGTRETQYF.

DNA of the CDR3: TGCGCCAGCAGCGAACGACTAGCGGGAGGGCCGGGGGAGCTGTTTTTT. Translated, it gives CASSERLAGGPGELFF. This sequence joins TRBV5-1 and TRBJ2-2, with TRBD2 identical over 14 bases. This CDR3 is 16 amino acids long. The V gene's germline CDR1 is SGHRS and CDR2 YFSETQ. Losses at the gene ends were 4 bases for V and 8 bases for J; bases not matched to a gene: 7.

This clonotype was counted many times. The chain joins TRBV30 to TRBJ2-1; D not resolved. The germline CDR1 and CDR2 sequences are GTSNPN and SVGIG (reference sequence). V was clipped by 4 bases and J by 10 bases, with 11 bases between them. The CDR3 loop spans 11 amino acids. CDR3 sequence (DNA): TGTGCCTGGAAGGAGAAACACGAGCAGTTCTTC. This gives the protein CAWKEKHEQFF. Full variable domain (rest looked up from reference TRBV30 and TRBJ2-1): SQTIHQWPATLVQPVGSPLSLECTVEGTSNPNLYWYRQAAGRGLQLLFYSVGIGQISSEVPQNLSASRPQDRQFILSSKKLLLSDSGFYLCAWKEKHEQFFGPGTRLTVL.

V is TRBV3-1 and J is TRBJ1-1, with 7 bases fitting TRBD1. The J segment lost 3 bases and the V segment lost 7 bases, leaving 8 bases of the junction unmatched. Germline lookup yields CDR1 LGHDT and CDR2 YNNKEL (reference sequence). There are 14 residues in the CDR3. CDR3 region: CASTLQGLDTEAFF. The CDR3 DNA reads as TGTGCCAGCACCCTACAGGGGTTAGACACTGAAGCTTTCTTT.

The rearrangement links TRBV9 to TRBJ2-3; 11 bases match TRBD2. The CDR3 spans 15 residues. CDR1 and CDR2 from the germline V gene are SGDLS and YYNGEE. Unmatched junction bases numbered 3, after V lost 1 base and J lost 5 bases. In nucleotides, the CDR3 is TGTGCCAGCAGCGTAACCGGACTAGCGGGAGATACGCAGTATTTT. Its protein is CASSVTGLAGDTQYF.

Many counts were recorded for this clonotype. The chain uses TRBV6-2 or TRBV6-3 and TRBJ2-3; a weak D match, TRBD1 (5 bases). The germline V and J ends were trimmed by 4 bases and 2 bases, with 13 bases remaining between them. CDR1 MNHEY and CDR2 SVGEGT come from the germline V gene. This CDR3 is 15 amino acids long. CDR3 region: CASSLSTGYTDTQYF. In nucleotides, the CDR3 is TGTGCCAGCAGTTTGTCCACAGGATACACAGATACGCAGTATTTT.

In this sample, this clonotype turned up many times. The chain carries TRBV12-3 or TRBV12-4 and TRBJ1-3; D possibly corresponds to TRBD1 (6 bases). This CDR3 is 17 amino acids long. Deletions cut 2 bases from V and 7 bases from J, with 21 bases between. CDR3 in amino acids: CASSLRGAAGDGNTIYF. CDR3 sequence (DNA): TGTGCCAGCAGTTTAAGGGGGGCCGCTGGGGATGGGAACACCATATATTTT.

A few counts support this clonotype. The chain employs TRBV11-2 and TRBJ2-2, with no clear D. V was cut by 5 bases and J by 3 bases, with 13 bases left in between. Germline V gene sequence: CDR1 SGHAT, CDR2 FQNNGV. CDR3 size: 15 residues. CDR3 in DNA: TGTGCCAGCAGCCTTGAAGGGCGAGACACCGGGGAGCTGTTTTTT. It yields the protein CASSLEGRDTGELFF.

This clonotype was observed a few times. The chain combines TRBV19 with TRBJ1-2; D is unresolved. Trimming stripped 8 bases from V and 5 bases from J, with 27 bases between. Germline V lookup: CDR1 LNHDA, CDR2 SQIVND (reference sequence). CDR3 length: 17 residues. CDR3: CASAALVIDTRGYGYTF. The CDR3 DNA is TGTGCCAGTGCCGCCCTGGTCATTGACACGAGAGGGTATGGCTACACCTTC.

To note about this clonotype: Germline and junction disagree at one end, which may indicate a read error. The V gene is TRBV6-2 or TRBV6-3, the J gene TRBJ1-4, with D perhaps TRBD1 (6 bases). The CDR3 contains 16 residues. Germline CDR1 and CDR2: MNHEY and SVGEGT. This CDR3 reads CASSPISGTTNEKLVF. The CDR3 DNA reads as TGTGCCAGCAGCCCGATTTCCGGGACAACAAATGAAAAACTGGTTTTT.

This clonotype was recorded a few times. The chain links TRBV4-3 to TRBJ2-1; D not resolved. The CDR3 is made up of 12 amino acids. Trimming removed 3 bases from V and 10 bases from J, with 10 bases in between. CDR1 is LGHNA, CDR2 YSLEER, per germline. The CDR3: CASSQSSREQFF. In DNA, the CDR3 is TGCGCCAGCAGCCAGTCCTCCCGAGAGCAGTTCTTC.

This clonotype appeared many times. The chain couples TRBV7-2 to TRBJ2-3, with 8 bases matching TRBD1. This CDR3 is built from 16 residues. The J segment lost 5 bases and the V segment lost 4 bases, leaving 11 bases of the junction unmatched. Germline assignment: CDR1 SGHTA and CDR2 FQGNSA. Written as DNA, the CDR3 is TGTGCCAGCAGCTCCGTCTCAGGGGGCCGAGGAGATACGCAGTATTTT. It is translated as CASSSVSGGRGDTQYF.

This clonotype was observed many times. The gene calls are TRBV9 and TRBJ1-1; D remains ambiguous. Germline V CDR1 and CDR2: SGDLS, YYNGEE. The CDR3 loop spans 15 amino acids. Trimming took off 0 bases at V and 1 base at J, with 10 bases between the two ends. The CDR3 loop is CASSVAPGQNTEAFF. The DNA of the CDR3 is TGTGCCAGCAGCGTAGCTCCGGGCCAGAACACTGAAGCTTTCTTT.

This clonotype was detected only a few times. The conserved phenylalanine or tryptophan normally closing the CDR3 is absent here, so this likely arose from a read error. The CDR3 is CSASRGQRLGYTL. The CDR3 DNA reads as TGCAGTGCTAGTCGTGGACAGAGACTTGGCTACACCTTA. V gene TRBV20-1 combines with J gene TRBJ1-2; a weak D match, TRBD1 (6 bases). CDR3 length: 13 amino acids. The V and J ends lost 3 bases and 7 bases respectively, with 15 bases between them. Germline CDR1 is DFQATT and CDR2 is SNEGSKA (reference sequence).